This TCR beta chain was captured by sequencing in a study of T cells in Graves' hyperthyroidism and ophthalmopathy. This clonotype was seen only a few times. Thyroid ultrasound, orbital computed tomography, clinical symptoms, and serum thyroxine and TRAb underpinned diagnoses. The germline CDR1 and CDR2 sequences are MDHEN and SYDVKM. Trimming stripped 5 bases from V and 4 bases from J, with 21 bases between. The CDR3 is 17 amino acids. Amplified regions were TCR beta CDR3 sequences from RNA transcripts. First-round RT-PCR of the TCR CDR3 relied on the HTBI primer set. TCRdb itself ran the multiplex PCR reads through MiXCR, one entry per CDR3 protein. The sample holds about 130,000 distinct CDR3 sequences, about 20% seen once.

This receptor was obtained from a woman aged 50 to 60 with Graves' hyperthyroidism that later progressed to Graves' ophthalmopathy. The sample comprised blood. The chain joins TRBV28 to TRBJ2-1, with D tentatively TRBD2 (6 bases). CDR3 protein: CASSPGSSAPSYNEQFF. Written as DNA, the CDR3 is TGTGCCAGCAGTCCCGGATCTAGCGCTCCTTCATACAATGAGCAGTTCTTC.